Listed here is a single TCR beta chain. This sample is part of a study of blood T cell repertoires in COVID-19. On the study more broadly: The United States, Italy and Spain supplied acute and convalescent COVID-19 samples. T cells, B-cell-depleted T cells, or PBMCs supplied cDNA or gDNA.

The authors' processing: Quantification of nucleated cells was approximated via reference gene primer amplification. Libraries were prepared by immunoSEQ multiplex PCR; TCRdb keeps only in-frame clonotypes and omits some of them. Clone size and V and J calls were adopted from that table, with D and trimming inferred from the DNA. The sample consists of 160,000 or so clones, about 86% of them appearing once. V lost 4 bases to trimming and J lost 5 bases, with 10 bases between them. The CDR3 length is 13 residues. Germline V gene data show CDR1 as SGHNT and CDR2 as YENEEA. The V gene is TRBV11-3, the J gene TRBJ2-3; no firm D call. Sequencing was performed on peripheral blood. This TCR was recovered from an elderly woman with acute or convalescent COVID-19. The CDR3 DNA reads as TGTGCCAGCAGCTCGGAGACCGGAGATACGCAGTATTTT. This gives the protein CASSSETGDTQYF.